Presented here are 27 T cell receptor beta chains from one specimen sequenced in a study of beta chain features in type 1 diabetes. Whole-study findings and limits: In all four CD4+ subsets, TCRB CDR3 length was significantly, moderately reduced in type 1 diabetes.

Which antigens these TCRs recognize remains unknown. Expressed TCRB transcripts were sequenced, since all the RNA that had been isolated was reverse transcribed. Data came from immunoSEQ multiplex PCR; TCRdb stores just in-frame clones and leaves some out. The sample consists of a few hundred thousand clones, over 12% of them appearing once. The material sequenced was naive CD4+ T cells from blood. The receptors originated from a man between 18 and 29 years old with type 1 diabetes.

This clone was detected only a few times. The chain links TRBV7-2 to TRBJ2-7; 7 bases are shared with TRBD1. Germline assignment: CDR1 SGHTA and CDR2 FQGNSA. J lost 7 bases, V lost 5 bases, and 14 bases had no gene match. There are 15 residues in the CDR3. The chain's CDR3 is CASSGPRTGLGEQYF. The CDR3 bases are TGTGCCAGCAGCGGCCCCCGGACAGGCCTTGGAGAGCAGTACTTC.

The chain combines TRBV5-6 with TRBJ2-3, with D unclear. Germline V gives CDR1 SGHDT, CDR2 YYEEEE. The CDR3 extends over 12 amino acids. The V end was cut by 4 bases, the J end by 2 bases, with 5 bases between. The chain's CDR3 is CASSLVTDTQYF. The DNA of the CDR3 is TGTGCCAGCAGCCTAGTCACAGATACGCAGTATTTT.

This clone has a handful of counts. V usage is TRBV9 and J usage is TRBJ2-1; TRBD2 matches 9 bases. Germline V lookup: CDR1 SGDLS, CDR2 YYNGEE. With 3 bases clipped from V and 0 bases from J, the junction kept 4 bases outside the gene matches. The CDR3 loop spans 16 amino acids. This CDR3 is CASSGTSVSSYNEQFF. CDR3 sequence (DNA): TGTGCCAGCAGCGGGACTAGCGTTAGCTCCTACAATGAGCAGTTCTTC. The entire variable domain, with the rest obtained from reference TRBV9 and TRBJ2-1, is as follows: DSGVTQTPKHLITATGQRVTLRCSPRSGDLSVYWYQQSLDQGLQFLIQYYNGEERAKGNILERFSAQQFPDLHSELNLSSLELGDSALYFCASSGTSVSSYNEQFFGPGTRLTVL.

This clone was detected only a few times. V gene TRBV19 combines with J gene TRBJ2-5; D possibly corresponds to TRBD2 (5 bases). Deletions cut 7 bases from V and 5 bases from J, with 23 bases between. The germline V gene has CDR1 LNHDA and CDR2 SQIVND (reference sequence). CDR3 size: 16 residues. CDR3 nucleotide sequence: TGTGCCAGTACCCTTGTGAGAGAGGGTATTCAGGAGACCCAGTACTTC. The encoded protein is CASTLVREGIQETQYF.

The genes are TRBV7-2 and TRBJ1-6; 10 nucleotides line up with TRBD1. V lost 5 bases to trimming and J lost 9 bases; unmatched junction nucleotides: 10. The CDR3 is 16 residues long. Germline CDR1 SGHTA, CDR2 FQGNSA. CDR3 in DNA: TGTGCCAGCAGCCCCAGACCGGGACAGGGGAGTTCACCCCTCCACTTT. Its protein is CASSPRPGQGSSPLHF. Based on the CDR3 plus reference TRBV7-2 and TRBJ1-6, the full variable domain is GAGVSQSPSNKVTEKGKDVELRCDPISGHTALYWYRQSLGQGLEFLIYFQGNSAPDKSGLPSDRFSAERTGGSVSTLTIQRTQQEDSAVYLCASSPRPGQGSSPLHFGNGTRLTVT.

The chain couples TRBV11-3 to TRBJ2-7, with D possibly being TRBD1 (6 bases). Germline CDR1 and CDR2: SGHNT and YENEEA. Trimming took off 2 bases at V and 3 bases at J, with 8 bases between the two ends. The CDR3 spans 13 residues. The CDR3 sequence: CASSLYRDYEQYF. The DNA for the CDR3 is TGTGCCAGCAGCTTATACAGGGACTACGAGCAGTACTTC.

The chain links TRBV5-6 to TRBJ2-7; 10 positions agree with TRBD2. In germline, CDR1 is SGHDT, CDR2 YYEEEE. V trimming: 1 base; J trimming: 6 bases; junction bases outside the gene matches: 10. The CDR3 length is 16 residues. The CDR3 loop is CASSLRAGGPYSEQYF. CDR3 in DNA: TGTGCCAGCAGCTTGCGAGCGGGAGGGCCATATAGCGAGCAGTACTTC.

This rearrangement joins TRBV28 to TRBJ1-2; 9 nucleotides line up with TRBD1. There are 13 residues in the CDR3. J lost 10 bases, V lost 4 bases, and 7 bases had no gene match. Germline values: CDR1 MDHEN, CDR2 SYDVKM. This chain's CDR3 is CASSSGTGTTYTF. In nucleotides, the CDR3 is TGTGCCAGCAGTTCAGGGACAGGGACGACCTACACCTTC.

This clone was found a few times. V and J are TRBV18 and TRBJ2-7; D might be TRBD2 (6 bases). Germline-derived CDR1 and CDR2 are KGHSH and LQKENI. CDR3 length equals 12 residues. V shed 4 bases and J shed 7 bases, with 11 bases lying between them. The CDR3 DNA reads as TGTGCCAGCTCACGCGGGACGGGGGAGCAGTACTTC. Protein sequence: CASSRGTGEQYF.

This clone was counted only a few times. This chain uses TRBV5-1 with TRBJ2-3, with TRBD2 as a possible D gene (6 bases). Germline V gene lookup returns CDR1 SGHRS and CDR2 YFSETQ. With 1 base removed from V and 0 bases from J, the gap between germline ends came to 9 bases. This CDR3 has 15 amino acids. The CDR3 sequence is CASSLLGLSTDTQYF. The CDR3 DNA is TGCGCCAGCAGCTTGCTCGGACTAAGCACAGATACGCAGTATTTT. The whole variable domain, remainder taken from reference TRBV5-1 and TRBJ2-3, is KAGVTQTPRYLIKTRGQQVTLSCSPISGHRSVSWYQQTPGQGLQFLFEYFSETQRNKGNFPGRFSGRQFSNSRSEMNVSTLELGDSALYLCASSLLGLSTDTQYFGPGTRLTVL.

V gene TRBV7-2 combines with J gene TRBJ2-7; D not certain. Germline V lookup: CDR1 SGHTA, CDR2 FQGNSA. Trimming shortened V by 3 bases and J by 1 base, and 7 bases separated the two germline ends. This CDR3 contains 13 residues. The CDR3 DNA sequence: TGTGCCAGCAGCTTTTTCACTTCCTACGAGCAGTACTTC. The encoded protein is CASSFFTSYEQYF.

This chain uses TRBV18 with TRBJ2-5; tentative D call: TRBD2 (5 bases). Germline lookup yields CDR1 KGHSH and CDR2 LQKENI. The V and J ends lost 0 bases and 5 bases respectively, with 10 bases between them. The CDR3 runs to 14 residues. CDR3 sequence (DNA): TGTGCCAGCTCACCACCGGGCGAGCGGGAGACCCAGTACTTC. Amino acid sequence: CASSPPGERETQYF. The variable domain in full, completed from reference TRBV18 and TRBJ2-5, reads NAGVMQNPRHLVRRRGQEARLRCSPMKGHSHVYWYRQLPEEGLKFMVYLQKENIIDESGMPKERFSAEFPKEGPSILRIQQVVRGDSAAYFCASSPPGERETQYFGPGTRLLVL.

This clone was seen only a few times. The CDR3 sequence is CASSPRDIYGLSEQYF. DNA for the CDR3: TGTGCCAGCAGCCCTAGGGACATCTATGGGTTAAGCGAGCAGTACTTC. The chain is built from TRBV7-6 and TRBJ2-7, with a weak D call TRBD1 (6 bases). Trimming shortened V by 5 bases and J by 6 bases, and 23 bases separated the two germline ends. Per germline, CDR1 SGHVS and CDR2 FNYEAQ. This CDR3 spans 16 amino acids.

V usage is TRBV4-1 and J usage is TRBJ1-1; tentative D call: TRBD1 (5 bases). The CDR3 is 14 amino acids. Germline lookup yields CDR1 MGHRA and CDR2 YSYEKL. Trimming removed 4 bases from V and 0 bases from J, with 9 bases in between. DNA for the CDR3: TGCGCCAGCAGCCGCCTAGGGGTGAACACTGAAGCTTTCTTT. This translates into CASSRLGVNTEAFF.

J is TRBJ2-3 and V is TRBV11-1; 8 bases are shared with TRBD1. CDR1 SGHAT and CDR2 FQDESV come from the germline V gene (reference sequence). This CDR3 contains 14 residues. The J segment lost 5 bases and the V segment lost 5 bases, leaving 6 bases of the junction unmatched. The CDR3 is CASSQPDRGDTQYF. The CDR3 DNA reads TGTGCCAGCAGCCAGCCAGACAGGGGAGATACGCAGTATTTT.

The genes are TRBV9 and TRBJ2-6; 12 bases fit TRBD2. Germline V lookup: CDR1 SGDLS, CDR2 YYNGEE. V lost 2 bases, J lost 1 base, and 1 base stayed unmatched. This CDR3 region has 17 residues. The CDR3 region is CASSVTSGRSGANVLTF. The CDR3 DNA reads TGTGCCAGCAGCGTGACTAGCGGGAGATCTGGGGCCAACGTCCTGACTTTC.

This clone was counted a few times. The same CDR3 also results from other DNA sequences found in this sample. The chain employs TRBV5-4 and TRBJ1-2, with D possibly TRBD1 on 5 matching bases. Germline CDR1 and CDR2: SGHNT and YYREEE (reference sequence). The V end lost 0 bases, the J end lost 6 bases, and 6 bases lay between the germline ends. This CDR3 has 12 residues. CDR3 loop: CASSLGGDGYTF. The CDR3 DNA sequence: TGTGCCAGCAGCTTGGGGGGGGATGGCTACACCTTC. The whole variable domain, remainder taken from reference TRBV5-4 and TRBJ1-2, is ETGVTQSPTHLIKTRGQQVTLRCSSQSGHNTVSWYQQALGQGPQFIFQYYREEENGRGNFPPRFSGLQFPNYSSELNVNALELDDSALYLCASSLGGDGYTFGSGTRLTVV.

The gene calls are TRBV19 and TRBJ2-6; D unclear. The CDR3 consists of 17 residues. CDR1 is LNHDA and CDR2 is SQIVND in the germline V gene (reference sequence). V dropped 3 bases and J dropped 4 bases, with 16 bases sitting between them. The CDR3 region has the DNA TGTGCCAGTAGTATCCCCCCCCCATCAGCGGGGGCCAACGTCCTGACTTTC. This gives the protein CASSIPPPSAGANVLTF. Full variable domain (rest looked up from reference TRBV19 and TRBJ2-6): DGGITQSPKYLFRKEGQNVTLSCEQNLNHDAMYWYRQDPGQGLRLIYYSQIVNDFQKGDIAEGYSVSREKKESFPLTVTSAQKNPTAFYLCASSIPPPSAGANVLTFGAGSRLTVL.

The chain has TRBV6-6 and TRBJ2-3; 13 positions match TRBD2. Germline loops: CDR1 MNHNY, CDR2 SVGAGI (reference sequence). The J segment lost 6 bases and the V segment lost 6 bases, leaving 6 bases of the junction unmatched. CDR3 size: 15 residues. CDR3 nucleotide sequence: TGTGCCAGCAGGCGGACTAGCGGGAGTCCCGATACGCAGTATTTT. Residues: CASRRTSGSPDTQYF.

The chain links TRBV25-1 to TRBJ1-2; 10 bases match TRBD1. V dropped 2 bases and J dropped 4; count of bases not matched to a gene: 4. Germline values: CDR1 MGHDK, CDR2 SYGVNS. This CDR3 has 15 amino acids. CDR3 DNA sequence: TGTGCCAGCAGTGAACGGACAGGGGGAGGCTATGGCTACACCTTC. Protein product: CASSERTGGGYGYTF.

This clone was observed a few times. V usage is TRBV11-3 and J usage is TRBJ2-1, with TRBD2 as a possible D gene (5 bases). CDR3 length: 13 residues. CDR1 and CDR2 (germline): SGHNT, YENEEA. V was trimmed by 5 bases and J by 5 bases, leaving 10 bases between them. The CDR3 reads CASSKTSDNEQFF. In DNA, the CDR3 is TGTGCCAGCAGCAAAACTAGTGACAATGAGCAGTTCTTC.

This sequence joins TRBV9 and TRBJ2-5; D may be TRBD1 (5 bases). Trimming shortened V by 3 bases and J by 5 bases, and 17 bases separated the two germline ends. This CDR3 spans 15 amino acids. CDR1 and CDR2 (germline): SGDLS, YYNGEE. CDR3 amino acids: CASSGTAGSSETQYF. CDR3 DNA sequence: TGTGCCAGCAGCGGAACAGCAGGGTCGTCGGAGACCCAGTACTTC.

In its sample, this clone was seen a few times. The chain joins TRBV2 to TRBJ2-7; D might be TRBD2 (6 bases). The CDR3 extends over 14 amino acids. Germline values: CDR1 SNHLY, CDR2 FYNNEI. The V end lost 4 bases, the J end lost 2 bases, and 12 bases lay between the germline ends. In DNA form, the CDR3 reads TGTGCCAGCAGTGTAGGGACTGTAGCCTACGAGCAGTACTTC. Translated: CASSVGTVAYEQYF.

A few counts support this clone. V usage is TRBV4-3 and J usage is TRBJ2-7; 9 bases map to TRBD2. The CDR3 totals 17 residues. Germline CDR1 is LGHNA and CDR2 is YSLEER. The ends lost 3 bases at V and 9 bases at J; junction bases unmatched: 18. The CDR3 nucleotides are TGCGCCAGCAGCCACCCGAACATTCTAGCGGGGACCGCTGGGCAGTACTTC. Amino acids: CASSHPNILAGTAGQYF.

This clone occurred a few times. V and J are TRBV18 and TRBJ2-5; D remains ambiguous. Trimming cost V 4 bases and J 1 base, with 10 bases left between them. Germline CDR1 reads KGHSH; CDR2 reads LQKENI. This CDR3 is 14 amino acids long. In DNA, the CDR3 is TGTGCCAGCTCACGAGGCCCCAGCCAAGAGACCCAGTACTTC. Translation gives CASSRGPSQETQYF.

In this sample, this clone turned up a few times. This chain uses TRBV6-5 with TRBJ1-1; D remains ambiguous. V was clipped by 11 bases and J by 7 bases, with 23 bases between them. The CDR3 runs 14 residues. The germline V gene encodes CDR1 MNHEY and CDR2 SVGAGI. CDR3 DNA sequence: TGTGCCTCACCCCGGAGGCAGTTACTCATTGAAGCTTTCTTT. Encoded protein: CASPRRQLLIEAFF.

This clone has just a few counts. The chain carries TRBV5-1 and TRBJ2-1; tentatively, D is TRBD2 (6 bases). The germline V gene has CDR1 SGHRS and CDR2 YFSETQ. V was trimmed by 0 bases and J by 1 base, leaving 11 bases between them. The CDR3 runs to 16 residues. The CDR3 is CASSLGGTGSYNEQFF. CDR3 DNA: TGCGCCAGCAGCTTGGGAGGGACTGGGTCCTACAATGAGCAGTTCTTC.